One sample yielded the 2 T cell receptor beta chains listed below, sequenced in a study of T-cell memory formation after mild COVID-19. Each CDR3 protein is one row after TCRdb ran MiXCR on the 5' RACE reads. The table has about 290,000 distinct CDR3 sequences, over 15% seen once. The source material was PBMCs or a T cell subset sorted from them (not recorded which). These receptors were obtained from a man aged 18 to 29 who had mild COVID-19 (a few samples of this study predate the infection). Cell type and time point are not known.

The chain is built from TRBV4-1 and TRBJ2-7; D not resolved. Trimming pared 4 bases from V and 2 bases from J, leaving 9 bases between. CDR1 is MGHRA and CDR2 is YSYEKL in the germline V gene. The CDR3 totals 13 residues. The CDR3: CASSREVTYEQYF. In DNA form, the CDR3 reads TGCGCCAGCAGCCGGGAAGTTACCTACGAGCAGTACTTC.

This clonotype was observed many times. The rearrangement uses TRBV2 and TRBJ1-1; no reliable D call. The CDR3 is 13 residues long. The V end was cut by 4 bases, the J end by 1 base, with 7 bases between. Germline V gene data show CDR1 as SNHLY and CDR2 as FYNNEI. CDR3 protein: CASSVVENTEAFF. In DNA, the CDR3 is TGTGCCAGCAGTGTGGTAGAGAACACTGAAGCTTTCTTT.